These 24 T cell receptor beta chains were all obtained from the same sample, sequenced in a study of blood T cell repertoires in COVID-19. Measured with immunoSEQ multiplex PCR; TCRdb has only the in-frame clones, and not every one. The profile covers about 330,000 clones, with approximately 85% appearing a single time and more than 6% taken by the ten largest. The sample taken for sequencing was peripheral blood. These receptors came from a human donor in a cohort sampled during active COVID-19.

V is TRBV5-5 and J is TRBJ2-7; D perhaps matches TRBD2 (6 bases). The CDR3 has 15 residues. In germline, CDR1 is SGHKS, CDR2 YYEKEE (reference sequence). The V end lost 4 bases, the J end lost 0 bases, and 14 bases lay between the germline ends. This chain's CDR3 is CASSLPSAPSYEQYF. The CDR3 coding sequence is TGTGCCAGCAGCCTGCCTAGCGCTCCCTCCTACGAGCAGTACTTC.

This chain joins TRBV14 and TRBJ2-7; D not certain. Germline values: CDR1 SGHDN, CDR2 FVKESK. V was trimmed by 0 bases and J by 2 bases, leaving 8 bases between them. This CDR3 is built from 14 residues. The CDR3 region is CASSQDGSPYEQYF. The CDR3 region has the DNA TGTGCCAGCAGCCAAGATGGCAGTCCCTACGAGCAGTACTTC.

In this sample, this clone turned up once. This sequence joins TRBV2 and TRBJ2-1, with a possible D match to TRBD1 (6 bases). V dropped 6 bases and J dropped 15 bases, with 21 bases sitting between them. The germline V gene encodes CDR1 SNHLY and CDR2 FYNNEI. There are 13 residues in the CDR3. The CDR3 DNA is TGTGCCAGCAGCCCCGCGCCGACAGGCGTCCCGTTCTTC. Amino acid sequence: CASSPAPTGVPFF.

For the CDR3, the DNA is TGTGCCAGCAGTGCAAAGGGCGGGACCAGCTCCTACAATGAGCAGTTCTTC. Translation gives CASSAKGGTSSYNEQFF. V usage is TRBV25-1 and J usage is TRBJ2-1; D is possibly TRBD2 (6 bases). The CDR3 sequence is 17 residues long. Trimming cost V 4 bases and J 0 bases, with 16 bases left between them. Germline V gene sequence: CDR1 MGHDK, CDR2 SYGVNS.

The chain recombines TRBV13 with TRBJ1-5; no firm D call. Germline CDR1 is PRHDT and CDR2 is FYEKMQ (reference sequence). This CDR3 is built from 13 residues. V was trimmed by 6 bases and J by 3 bases, leaving 9 bases between them. The CDR3 DNA reads as TGTGCCAGCAGTACCGGGATCAATCAGCCCCAGCATTTT. This gives the protein CASSTGINQPQHF.

V is TRBV9 and J is TRBJ2-1; TRBD2 matches at 8 bases. The V and J ends lost 3 bases and 4 bases, in that order; junction bases with no gene match: 6. Germline CDR1 is SGDLS and CDR2 is YYNGEE. The CDR3 covers 15 residues. As DNA, the CDR3 is TGTGCCAGCAGCGCCGGGACTAGGGGTTACAATGAGCAGTTCTTC. Amino acids: CASSAGTRGYNEQFF.

The table lists this clone with a count of one. This chain joins TRBV7-9 and TRBJ2-1, with D possibly matching TRBD1 (5 bases). Trimming cost V 11 bases and J 5 bases, with 13 bases left between them. Germline loops: CDR1 SEHNR, CDR2 FQNEAQ (reference sequence). CDR3 length equals 12 residues. In DNA form, the CDR3 reads TGTGCCCACCCCCAGGGAAACAATGAGCAGTTCTTC. Protein product: CAHPQGNNEQFF.

The chain couples TRBV2 to TRBJ1-4; 8 bases align to TRBD1. The J segment lost 2 bases and the V segment lost 4 bases, leaving 3 bases of the junction unmatched. The CDR3 covers 15 residues. Germline assignment: CDR1 SNHLY and CDR2 FYNNEI. CDR3 in amino acids: CASSAQGATNEKLFF. Written as DNA, the CDR3 is TGTGCCAGCAGTGCCCAGGGGGCGACTAATGAAAAACTGTTTTTT.

The sample holds a few counts of this clone. The chain joins TRBV24-1 to TRBJ2-5; 10 bases are shared with TRBD1. The germline V gene encodes CDR1 KGHDR and CDR2 SFDVKD. V lost 3 bases, J lost 1 base, and 1 base stayed unmatched. The CDR3 has 15 residues. The CDR3 coding sequence is TGTGCCACCAGTGATGACAGGGGGCTCCAAGAGACCCAGTACTTC. It specifies CATSDDRGLQETQYF.

J is TRBJ2-7 and V is TRBV3-1 (or the pseudogene TRBV3-2); tentative D call: TRBD2 (5 bases). V was shortened by 3 bases and J by 3 bases, with 9 bases between the two germline ends. This CDR3 is built from 13 residues. Germline V CDR1 and CDR2: LGHDT, YNNKEL (reference sequence). The CDR3 is CASSQSEGYEQYF. For the CDR3, the DNA is TGTGCCAGCAGCCAGAGCGAGGGCTACGAGCAGTACTTC.

The chain is built from TRBV30 and TRBJ2-3; maybe TRBD1 (6 bases). Germline assignment: CDR1 GTSNPN and CDR2 SVGIG (reference sequence). V was pared by 4 bases and J by 5 bases, with 10 bases between. The CDR3 covers 12 residues. The CDR3 nucleotides read TGTGCCTGGAACAGGGTTGGAGATACGCAGTATTTT. It encodes CAWNRVGDTQYF.

V gene TRBV12-3 or TRBV12-4 combines with J gene TRBJ1-1; D might be TRBD1 (5 bases). Trimming shortened V by 10 bases and J by 1 base, and 13 bases separated the two germline ends. The CDR3 contains 13 residues. CDR3 nucleotides: TGTGCCATCGCCCTAGGGGAGAACACTGAAGCTTTCTTT. The encoded protein is CAIALGENTEAFF.

This chain connects TRBV6-5 to TRBJ1-1, with TRBD1 identical over 8 bases. The CDR3 is 14 residues long. Germline V gives CDR1 MNHEY, CDR2 SVGAGI. Trimming cost V 4 bases and J 2 bases; bases outside gene matches: 3. The CDR3 region is CASSSGQANTEAFF. Written as DNA, the CDR3 is TGTGCCAGCAGTTCGGGACAGGCCAACACTGAAGCTTTCTTT.

As regards this clone: Relative to the germline gene, one junction end is altered; a read error may explain this. The chain recombines TRBV10-3 with TRBJ2-2; 10 positions agree with TRBD1. Per germline, CDR1 ENHRY and CDR2 SYGVKD. The CDR3 contains 14 residues. The CDR3: CAICETGGPGELFF. The CDR3 DNA reads TGTGCCATCTGTGAGACAGGGGGCCCGGGGGAGCTGTTTTTT.

This clone was seen only once. The chain combines TRBV10-3 with TRBJ2-7, with D perhaps TRBD1 (5 bases). Between the trimmed V and J ends, which lost 3 bases and 1 base, there was a span of 13 bases. CDR1 and CDR2 from the germline V gene are ENHRY and SYGVKD. This CDR3 spans 15 amino acids. CDR3 DNA sequence: TGTGCCATCAGTGAAGACAGTGGTGCTTCCTACGAGCAGTACTTC. Translation: CAISEDSGASYEQYF.

This chain links TRBV2 with TRBJ2-4; D might be TRBD2 (5 bases). Trimming shortened V by 5 bases and J by 7 bases, and 21 bases separated the two germline ends. The CDR3 has 16 amino acids. Germline CDR1 is SNHLY and CDR2 is FYNNEI. DNA for the CDR3: TGTGCCAGCAGTTATCTTACAGATCTAGCCAGGAACATTCAGTACTTC. Amino acid sequence: CASSYLTDLARNIQYF.

The rearrangement uses TRBV7-3 and TRBJ1-1, with 9 nucleotides matching TRBD1. Germline CDR1 reads SGHTA; CDR2 reads FQGTGA. V lost 0 bases, J lost 5 bases, and 4 bases stayed unmatched. This CDR3 is built from 15 residues. CDR3 coding DNA: TGTGCCAGCAGCTTAACCGGGACAGGGTCAACTGAAGCTTTCTTT. Protein: CASSLTGTGSTEAFF. Combining the CDR3 with reference TRBV7-3 and TRBJ1-1 gives the whole variable domain GAGVSQTPSNKVTEKGKYVELRCDPISGHTALYWYRQSLGQGPEFLIYFQGTGAADDSGLPNDRFFAVRPEGSVSTLKIQRTERGDSAVYLCASSLTGTGSTEAFFGQGTRLTVV.

The rearrangement uses TRBV6-1 and TRBJ1-2; possibly TRBD1 for D (5 bases). Germline V gene sequence: CDR1 MNHNS, CDR2 SASEGT. The CDR3 extends over 15 amino acids. V lost 0 bases to trimming and J lost 3 bases, with 11 bases between them. The CDR3 DNA sequence: TGTGCCAGCAGTGAAGCGGGGCAGCCTTACTATGGCTACACCTTC. It codes for CASSEAGQPYYGYTF.

The chain has TRBV5-1 and TRBJ2-2; 7 bases are a match to TRBD2. The V gene end was trimmed by 2 bases and the J gene end by 6 bases; junction bases not matched to a gene: 7. Germline V gene data show CDR1 as SGHRS and CDR2 as YFSETQ. The CDR3 loop spans 15 amino acids. The CDR3, as DNA: TGCGCCAGCAGCTTCAGACTAGCTGGATCCGGGGAGCTGTTTTTT. Its translation: CASSFRLAGSGELFF.

The chain joins TRBV7-9 to TRBJ1-1; no clear D gene. This CDR3 region has 11 residues. Germline V gene lookup returns CDR1 SEHNR and CDR2 FQNEAQ (reference sequence). Trimming pared 5 bases from V and 11 bases from J, leaving 12 bases between. The CDR3 spells CASSPTGGAFF. The CDR3 region has the DNA TGTGCCAGCAGCCCGACCGGAGGGGCTTTCTTT.

This clone was found once. This rearrangement joins TRBV29-1 to TRBJ1-3; D is unresolved. The V gene's germline CDR1 is SQVTM and CDR2 ANQGSEA. Trimming took 4 bases from V and 4 from J, leaving 5 bases between them. There are 11 residues in the CDR3. The CDR3 loop is CSVVTGNTIYF. CDR3 coding DNA: TGCAGCGTTGTAACAGGAAACACCATATATTTT.

This sequence joins TRBV1 and TRBJ1-6; TRBD1 is taken as the D call from the table, unchecked against the DNA. TRBV1 is deemed a pseudogene. CDR3 size: 17 residues. The CDR3: CTSSQVCLQGFNSPLHF. The DNA of the CDR3 is TGCACCAGCAGCCAAGTATGTCTACAGGGGTTTAATTCACCCCTCCACTTT.

The chain recombines TRBV14 with TRBJ1-2; D gene unclear. The CDR3 spans 14 residues. Germline values: CDR1 SGHDN, CDR2 FVKESK. Trimming took 0 bases from V and 4 from J, leaving 9 bases between them. CDR3 sequence reads: CASSQDQASYGYTF. The CDR3 region has the DNA TGTGCCAGCAGCCAAGATCAGGCGAGCTATGGCTACACCTTC.

The chain uses TRBV27 and TRBJ2-7; 8 nucleotides agree with TRBD2. The CDR3 is 16 amino acids. Germline values: CDR1 MNHEY, CDR2 SMNVEV (reference sequence). The V segment lost 5 bases and the J segment 6 bases; nucleotides outside the gene matches: 15. The CDR3, as DNA: TGTGCCAGCAGTCGTGGGGGGGCGGGGGGCCTGCTCGAGCAGTACTTC. This translates into CASSRGGAGGLLEQYF.